This T cell receptor (beta chain) was profiled in a study of T cell repertoires in cytomegalovirus infection. Background on the study: CMV infection together with matching HLA type was indicated by public TCR beta signatures. The study's findings and limits: Across the ex vivo response, the dominant clonotypes were HLA-C-restricted CMV-specific TCR beta clonotypes. The cumulative frequency of public TCR beta families distinguished individuals who carried CMV together with the relevant HLA.

The ends were cut back, 3 bases at V and 10 bases at J, with 7 bases in the middle. Per the germline V gene, CDR1 is DFQATT and CDR2 is SNEGSKA (reference sequence). The CDR3 is made up of 10 amino acids. In the case of this clonotype: As yet, its antigen is unknown.

Via MiXCR, TCRdb re-called the reads, giving one row per CDR3 protein. The profile covers 500,000 to 600,000 distinct CDR3 sequences, with 16% appearing a single time and 20% to 30% taken by the ten largest. The rearrangement joins TRBV20-1 to TRBJ2-1; no clear D gene. This clonotype originated in a human donor in good health (CMV status not recorded). Some clones in this sample may be carry-over from other donors' samples. Sequencing was carried out using CD8+ T cells from PBMCs. DNA of the CDR3: TGCAGTGCTAGGATGGGCGAGCAGTTCTTC. Translation gives CSARMGEQFF.